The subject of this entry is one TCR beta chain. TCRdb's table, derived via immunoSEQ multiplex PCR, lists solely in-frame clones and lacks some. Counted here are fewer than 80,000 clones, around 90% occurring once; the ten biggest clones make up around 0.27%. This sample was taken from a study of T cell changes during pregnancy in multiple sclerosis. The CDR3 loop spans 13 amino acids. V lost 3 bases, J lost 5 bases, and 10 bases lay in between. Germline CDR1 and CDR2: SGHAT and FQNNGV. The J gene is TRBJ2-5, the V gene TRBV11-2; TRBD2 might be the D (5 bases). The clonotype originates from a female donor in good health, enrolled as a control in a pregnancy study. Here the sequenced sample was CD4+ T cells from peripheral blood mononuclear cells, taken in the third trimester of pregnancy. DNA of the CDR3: TGTGCCAGCAGCTTTAACGGGGTGGAGACCCAGTACTTC. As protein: CASSFNGVETQYF. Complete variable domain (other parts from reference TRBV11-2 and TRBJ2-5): EAGVAQSPRYKIIEKRQSVAFWCNPISGHATLYWYQQILGQGPKLLIQFQNNGVVDDSQLPKDRFSAERLKGVDSTLKIQPAKLEDSAVYLCASSFNGVETQYFGPGTRLLVL.